The present T cell receptor (beta chain) was sequenced within a study of shared clonotypes between healthy human individuals. Some clones are missing from TCRdb's copy, which holds only in-frame ones; the method was immunoSEQ multiplex PCR. The table records hundreds of thousands of clones, 70% to 80% of them present only once. Notes on this clone: The sample carries other DNA sequences with the same CDR3.

This CDR3 is built from 16 residues. Germline V gene data show CDR1 as SGHVS and CDR2 as FQNEAQ. V shed 5 bases and J 4 bases; nucleotides not matched to a gene: 2. The sequenced material came from PBMCs. The chain combines TRBV7-8 with TRBJ2-2; TRBD2 matches 15 bases. The sequence was obtained from a woman in her thirties or forties in good health. Some clones in this sample may be carry-over from other donors' samples. CDR3 DNA: TGTGCCAGCAGCCCGGGACTAGCGGGAGGCACCGGGGAGCTGTTTTTT. Translation: CASSPGLAGGTGELFF.